This TCR beta chain was recorded in a study of PD-1 blockade in classical Hodgkin lymphoma. General study results and limits: As was reported, newly diagnosed patients showed lower baseline TCR diversity than healthy donors did. Significantly greater TCR diversity emerged by C4D1 in CD4+ cells but not CD8+ cells.

This clone appeared a single time. No antigen is known for it. The CDR3 sequence is 13 residues long. Germline V lookup: CDR1 LNHDA, CDR2 SQIVND (reference sequence). With 6 bases clipped from V and 7 bases from J, the junction kept 4 bases outside the gene matches. All patients experienced relapse after autologous stem cell transplantation, and brentuximab vedotin exposure was variable. The assay was immunoSEQ multiplex PCR, and TCRdb's table has in-frame clones only and misses some. The repertoire holds 84,000 or so clones, with around 90% as singletons. The chain joins TRBV19 to TRBJ2-4; 9 bases match TRBD1. This TCR was sampled from a human donor with classical Hodgkin lymphoma. The sequencing used peripheral blood mononuclear cells (PBMCs), collected before the second cycle of nivolumab. The CDR3 reads CASSWTGENIQYF. CDR3 DNA: TGTGCCAGTAGCTGGACAGGGGAGAACATTCAGTACTTC.